These 6 T cell receptor beta chains were all obtained from the same sample, sequenced in a study of regulatory T cells. The primer mix had 52 TRBV and 13 TRBJ primers. Some clones are missing from TCRdb's copy, which holds only in-frame ones; the method was immunoSEQ multiplex PCR. The repertoire consists of roughly 23,000 clones, with about 88% occurring once and the leading ten covering approximately 1.3%. Their recognized antigens are unknown. Study-level findings and limits: Hydrophobic residues at CDR3 positions 6 and 7 were enriched in conventional CD4+ T cells of CD3G-deficient patients.

Sequencing used conventional CD4+ T cells sorted from blood. The receptor set was obtained from a child aged 5-17 years with CD3G deficiency.

As DNA, the CDR3 is TGCGCCAGCAGCTCTAACGGACAGGGCGCAGATACGCAGTATTTT. Translated, it gives CASSSNGQGADTQYF. The chain combines TRBV5-1 with TRBJ2-3, with TRBD1 matching 8 bases. This CDR3 has 15 residues. Per the germline V gene, CDR1 is SGHRS and CDR2 is YFSETQ. Trimming took 3 bases from V and 4 from J; bases not matched to a gene: 7.

The gene calls are TRBV7-9 and TRBJ2-5; the match to TRBD2 covers 13 bases. Germline V gives CDR1 SEHNR, CDR2 FQNEAQ (reference sequence). This CDR3 is 16 amino acids long. The V and J ends lost 4 bases and 5 bases, in that order; junction bases with no gene match: 7. The CDR3 loop reads CASSSTSGRRRETQYF. In DNA, the CDR3 is TGTGCCAGCAGCTCGACTAGCGGGAGGCGGAGGGAGACCCAGTACTTC.

This chain joins TRBV6-1 and TRBJ1-2, with a possible D match to TRBD1 (5 bases). Trimming left V 2 bases short and J 7 bases short, with 14 bases between. The CDR3 totals 14 residues. The V gene's germline CDR1 is MNHNS and CDR2 SASEGT. CDR3 protein: CASSEQGNQGGYTF. CDR3 DNA sequence: TGTGCCAGCAGTGAACAGGGTAATCAAGGTGGCTACACCTTC.

The chain joins TRBV1 to TRBJ2-7. TRBV1 corresponds to a pseudogene. The CDR3 is made up of 16 amino acids. The CDR3 protein is CTSSQAPTTSRTEQYF. DNA for the CDR3: TGCACCAGCAGCCAAGCCCCCACTACCTCAAGGACGGAGCAGTACTTC.

The V and J genes are TRBV28 and TRBJ1-2; 8 nucleotides line up with TRBD1. This CDR3 is built from 15 residues. Trimming removed 5 bases from V and 2 bases from J; junction bases left unmatched: 7. Germline CDR1 is MDHEN and CDR2 is SYDVKM. This CDR3 reads CASSGDTGGNYGYTF. Written as DNA, the CDR3 is TGTGCCAGCAGTGGAGATACAGGGGGGAACTATGGCTACACCTTC.

The gene calls are TRBV11-2 and TRBJ2-1; D may be TRBD1 (6 bases). The germline CDR1 and CDR2 sequences are SGHAT and FQNNGV. This CDR3 comprises 16 residues. Between the trimmed V and J ends, which lost 0 bases and 3 bases, there was a span of 12 bases. CDR3 sequence reads: CASSLDRRGIYNEQFF. The CDR3 DNA is TGTGCCAGCAGCTTAGATCGCAGGGGCATCTACAATGAGCAGTTCTTC.